A selection of T cell receptor beta chains follows, all from one sample in a study of blood T cells in healthy people across ages. From the 5' RACE reads, TCRdb called clonotypes with MiXCR, one entry per CDR3 protein. The repertoire holds fewer than 2,000,000 distinct CDR3 sequences, roughly two fifths seen once, with roughly 24% in the top ten. Sequencing used blood. These receptors all stem from a human donor in good health. Both conserved end residues are part of each CDR3. The order of the fields is clone size, J gene, V gene, D gene, CDR3 DNA, CDR3 protein. The D gene is left open where the match is weak. Only some rows state a clone size, as once, few, many or a class for expanded clones.

clone size: NA
J gene: TRBJ2-7
V gene: TRBV7-2
D gene: NA
CDR3 DNA: TGTGCCAGCAGCGGGTTGAAGCCCTACGAGCAGTACTTC
CDR3 protein: CASSGLKPYEQYF

clone size: few
J gene: TRBJ2-3
V gene: TRBV28
D gene: NA
CDR3 DNA: TGTGCCAGCAGTTCTCCGGGACACAAGTCCACAGATACGCAGTATTTT
CDR3 protein: CASSSPGHKSTDTQYF

clone size: NA
J gene: TRBJ2-3
V gene: TRBV10-3
D gene: TRBD2
CDR3 DNA: TGTGCCATCGGTGAGTCTAGCGGGGACGATACGCAGTATTTT
CDR3 protein: CAIGESSGDDTQYF

clone size: few
J gene: TRBJ2-5
V gene: TRBV7-2
D gene: NA
CDR3 DNA: TGTGCCAGCAGCACGACCGAACGGGGGACGCGGTACCAAGAGACCCAGTACTTC
CDR3 protein: CASSTTERGTRYQETQYF

clone size: NA
J gene: TRBJ2-5
V gene: TRBV7-9
D gene: TRBD2
CDR3 DNA: TGTGCCAGCAGCGCCCCAGCGGGGGGTGACTGGGGGACCCAGTACTTC
CDR3 protein: CASSAPAGGDWGTQYF

clone size: NA
J gene: TRBJ1-2
V gene: TRBV9
D gene: NA
CDR3 DNA: TGTGCCAGCAGCGAGGCCCCCGGGGCTAACTATGGCTACACCTTC
CDR3 protein: CASSEAPGANYGYTF

clone size: NA
J gene: TRBJ1-2
V gene: TRBV7-2
D gene: TRBD1
CDR3 DNA: TGTGCCAGCAACCCGGGACAGGGACAATATGGCTACACCTTC
CDR3 protein: CASNPGQGQYGYTF

clone size: NA
J gene: TRBJ1-2
V gene: TRBV29-1
D gene: NA
CDR3 DNA: TGCAGCGTCCTGCCGACCGAGAACTATGGCTACACCTTC
CDR3 protein: CSVLPTENYGYTF

clone size: NA
J gene: TRBJ1-4
V gene: TRBV18
D gene: NA
CDR3 DNA: TGTGCCAGCTCACCATTTATCACTACTAATGAAAAACTGTTTTTT
CDR3 protein: CASSPFITTNEKLFF

clone size: NA
J gene: TRBJ1-2
V gene: TRBV29-1
D gene: NA
CDR3 DNA: TGCAGCGTTGAACTGGAGGAGGATGACTACACCTTC
CDR3 protein: CSVELEEDDYTF

clone size: NA
J gene: TRBJ2-3
V gene: TRBV12-3/TRBV12-4
D gene: NA
CDR3 DNA: TGTGCCGGCAGTTCTCATCTAGGGGTGGCGCAGTATTTT
CDR3 protein: CAGSSHLGVAQYF

clone size: NA
J gene: TRBJ2-7
V gene: TRBV29-1
D gene: NA
CDR3 DNA: TGCAGCGTTGGCCCCAGGAGCTCCTACGAGCAGTACTTC
CDR3 protein: CSVGPRSSYEQYF

clone size: many
J gene: TRBJ2-6
V gene: TRBV3-1
D gene: NA
CDR3 DNA: TGTGCCAGCAGCCAAGAGACCGGGATTCCTTCTGGGGCCAACGTCCTGACTTTC
CDR3 protein: CASSQETGIPSGANVLTF

clone size: NA
J gene: TRBJ2-4
V gene: TRBV3-1
D gene: NA
CDR3 DNA: TGTGCCAACAGCCCAGATAGTCAGGGCATTCAGTACTTC
CDR3 protein: CANSPDSQGIQYF

clone size: NA
J gene: TRBJ2-7
V gene: TRBV9
D gene: NA
CDR3 DNA: TGTGCCAGCAGCCCCCGGACGGACCCCTACGAGCAGTACTTC
CDR3 protein: CASSPRTDPYEQYF

clone size: NA
J gene: TRBJ2-7
V gene: TRBV5-6
D gene: NA
CDR3 DNA: TGTGCCAGCAGCCGATGGCGGACATCCAACTACGAGCAGTACTTC
CDR3 protein: CASSRWRTSNYEQYF

clone size: NA
J gene: TRBJ1-2
V gene: TRBV6-2/TRBV6-3
D gene: NA
CDR3 DNA: TGTGCCAGCAGCCGGGGCAGTCTCTATGGCTACACCTTC
CDR3 protein: CASSRGSLYGYTF

clone size: NA
J gene: TRBJ2-7
V gene: TRBV2
D gene: TRBD1
CDR3 DNA: TGTGCCTGCAGTGAACAGGGGGACAGCTACTACGAGCAGTACTTC
CDR3 protein: CACSEQGDSYYEQYF

clone size: NA
J gene: TRBJ2-3
V gene: TRBV29-1
D gene: TRBD1
CDR3 DNA: TGCAGCGTTGAACCCCCGGGACAGGGGGATGATACGCAGTATTTT
CDR3 protein: CSVEPPGQGDDTQYF

clone size: NA
J gene: TRBJ2-1
V gene: TRBV7-3
D gene: NA
CDR3 DNA: TGTGCCAGCAGCTTGTATTACTCCTACAATGAGCAGTTCTTC
CDR3 protein: CASSLYYSYNEQFF

clone size: few
J gene: TRBJ2-7
V gene: TRBV24-1
D gene: TRBD1
CDR3 DNA: TGTGCCACCAGTGAAACAGGGGGCGAGAACGAGCAGTACTTC
CDR3 protein: CATSETGGENEQYF

clone size: once
J gene: TRBJ2-3
V gene: TRBV9
D gene: NA
CDR3 DNA: TGTGCCAGCAGCGCCCCTCACGGGGTCTCACCAGATACGCAGTATTTT
CDR3 protein: CASSAPHGVSPDTQYF

clone size: NA
J gene: TRBJ2-7
V gene: TRBV5-5
D gene: NA
CDR3 DNA: TGTGCCAGCAGCTCAATCCGGGGACGCGGGGTAGAGCAGTACTTC
CDR3 protein: CASSSIRGRGVEQYF

clone size: NA
J gene: TRBJ2-1
V gene: TRBV12-3/TRBV12-4
D gene: TRBD2
CDR3 DNA: TGTGCCAGCAGTCCTAGACTAGCGGGGGCCCACAATGAGCAGTTCTTC
CDR3 protein: CASSPRLAGAHNEQFF